The clone carrying this T cell receptor beta chain was seen only once. The target antigen is unknown. A much larger clone differs by one base, so this may be a read error. The sample originates from a study of glioma-infiltrating T cells. Amplification of TCR alpha and beta CDR3 regions from RNA used iRepertoire nested multiplex PCR. TCRdb called the multiplex PCR reads again in MiXCR, with one record for every CDR3 protein. The top ten hold 20% to 25% of the sample, which has some 180,000 distinct CDR3 sequences, more than 25% seen once. Study-level points and caveats: Very few CDR3 sequences were shared between tissue and blood.

Germline values: CDR1 SGHDT, CDR2 YYEEEE. Trimming shortened V by 1 base and J by 7 bases, and 18 bases separated the two germline ends. CDR3 length: 15 amino acids. Sequencing used glioma tissue, nonneoplastic brain tissue, or PBMCs (not recorded which). The V and J genes are TRBV5-6 and TRBJ2-7, with a weak D call TRBD1 (5 bases). The source is a human donor with low-grade glioma or glioblastoma, undergoing nonglioma brain surgery, or in good health (not recorded which). In DNA, the CDR3 is TGTGCCAGCAGCTTGACCTGGGGCTCCTACAATGAGCAGTACTTC. It specifies CASSLTWGSYNEQYF.